Below, 21 T cell receptor beta chains from the same sample are listed, as sequenced in a study of prognosis after radiotherapy for stage I lung cancer. The study amplified the TCR beta CDR3 region from genomic DNA. This amplification was carried out by two rounds of multiplex PCR. First-round PCR employed TRBV- and TRBJ-specific primers for each gene. TCRdb re-called the multiplex PCR reads through MiXCR, storing one row per CDR3 protein. The top ten clones hold 25% to 35% of a sample with about 31,000 distinct CDR3 sequences, under 35% of them seen once. This specimen was PBMCs, taken before or after stereotactic body radiation therapy (not recorded which). These receptors were taken from a donor over 45 with non-small cell lung cancer.

In its sample, this clonotype was seen many times. This chain joins TRBV14 and TRBJ1-3; TRBD1 matches 7 bases. Unmatched junction bases numbered 5, after V lost 2 bases and J lost 4 bases. Germline assignment: CDR1 SGHDN and CDR2 FVKESK. The CDR3 sequence is 15 residues long. The chain's CDR3 is CASSQYAGQGNTIYF. The DNA for the CDR3 is TGTGCCAGCAGCCAATACGCGGGACAGGGAAACACCATATATTTT.

This clonotype has a count of ten or more. The V and J genes are TRBV2 and TRBJ2-7; D is unclear. The germline V and J ends were trimmed by 6 bases and 0 bases, with 6 bases remaining between them. CDR1 and CDR2 from the germline V gene are SNHLY and FYNNEI. CDR3 size: 12 residues. The CDR3 nucleotides are TGTGCCAGCAGCAGCTACTCCTACGAGCAGTACTTC. Translating gives CASSSYSYEQYF. Drawing the rest from reference TRBV2 and TRBJ2-7, the complete variable domain is EPEVTQTPSHQVTQMGQEVILRCVPISNHLYFYWYRQILGQKVEFLVSFYNNEISEKSEIFDDQFSVERPDGSNFTLKIRSTKLEDSAMYFCASSSYSYEQYFGPGTRLTVT.

This clonotype has a count of ten or more. The CDR3 reads CSARAQWNTEAFF. The CDR3 DNA follows: TGCAGTGCTAGAGCCCAGTGGAACACTGAAGCTTTCTTT. The V call is TRBV20-1, the J call TRBJ1-1; D is undetermined. Trimming removed 1 base at V and 1 base at J, with 7 bases between. CDR1 is DFQATT and CDR2 is SNEGSKA in the germline V gene (reference sequence). The CDR3 extends over 13 amino acids.

Note on this clonotype: A read error is likely here: a far larger clone is one base away. This rearrangement joins TRBV6-5 to TRBJ2-5; 7 bases fit TRBD1. Gene TRBJ2-1 matches the end of the DNA better, so the J call may be wrong. The CDR3 length is 15 residues. The germline CDR1 and CDR2 sequences are MNHEY and SVGAGI. CDR3 in amino acids: CASSYGDRKNNEQFF. The CDR3, as DNA: TGTGCCAGCAGTTACGGGGACAGAAAAAACAATGAGCAGTTCTTC.

Ten or more counts support this clonotype. The V gene is TRBV28, the J gene TRBJ1-4; TRBD1 matches 7 bases. CDR3 length equals 14 residues. Losses at the gene ends were 2 bases for V and 5 bases for J; bases not matched to a gene: 2. Looked up from germline, CDR1 is MDHEN and CDR2 is SYDVKM. CDR3 bases: TGTGCCAGCAGTTTAGGGACAGAAAATGAAAAACTGTTTTTT. Amino acids: CASSLGTENEKLFF. Full variable domain (remainder filled in from reference TRBV28 and TRBJ1-4): DVKVTQSSRYLVKRTGEKVFLECVQDMDHENMFWYRQDPGLGLRLIYFSYDVKMKEKGDIPEGYSVSREKKERFSLILESASTNQTSMYLCASSLGTENEKLFFGSGTQLSVL.

In its sample, this clonotype was seen many times. The V gene is TRBV28, the J gene TRBJ1-4, with D perhaps matching TRBD1 (6 bases). V was clipped by 5 bases and J by 3 bases, with 13 bases between them. CDR1 and CDR2 from the germline V gene are MDHEN and SYDVKM. There are 15 residues in the CDR3. The CDR3 DNA is TGTGCCAGCAGTCCTCCGGGGGGCCCTAATGAAAAACTGTTTTTT. Protein: CASSPPGGPNEKLFF.

This clonotype was detected ten times or more. This rearrangement joins TRBV19 to TRBJ1-4; D perhaps matches TRBD1 (5 bases). Germline V lookup: CDR1 LNHDA, CDR2 SQIVND (reference sequence). The CDR3 has 17 amino acids. The V end lost 1 base, the J end lost 1 base, and 13 bases lay between the germline ends. The CDR3 protein is CASSIVSAGGTNEKLFF. The CDR3 bases are TGTGCCAGTAGTATAGTTTCCGCGGGGGGAACTAATGAAAAACTGTTTTTT.

Points on this clonotype: Since a far larger clone is one base different, this is likely a read error. The genes are TRBV6-8 and TRBJ2-7; D tentatively reads TRBD1 or TRBD2 (5 bases each). CDR3 size: 16 residues. CDR1 and CDR2 (germline): MNHGY, SAAAGT. Deletions cut 2 bases from V and 2 bases from J, with 16 bases between. For the CDR3, the DNA is TGTGCCAGCAGTTACGGGGGAGTGGGCTTACCCTACGAGCAGTACTTC. Protein: CASSYGGVGLPYEQYF.

This clonotype was found many times. The chain carries TRBV7-8 and TRBJ2-1, with a possible D match to TRBD2 (7 bases). CDR3 length: 16 amino acids. The V end lost 5 bases, the J end lost 1 base, and 15 bases lay between the germline ends. CDR1 SGHVS and CDR2 FQNEAQ come from the germline V gene. The CDR3 sequence is CASSRGGDYSYNEQFF. Written as DNA, the CDR3 is TGTGCCAGCAGCCGAGGGGGGGACTATTCCTACAATGAGCAGTTCTTC.

This chain uses TRBV28 with TRBJ2-3; D might be TRBD1 (5 bases). In germline, CDR1 is MDHEN, CDR2 SYDVKM. This CDR3 contains 14 residues. Trimming removed 3 bases at V and 0 bases at J, with 7 bases between. The CDR3 DNA sequence: TGTGCCAGCAGTTTCAGGGTGAGCACAGATACGCAGTATTTT. It codes for CASSFRVSTDTQYF.

This clonotype occurred many times. The chain couples TRBV9 to TRBJ2-3; TRBD2 matches at 9 bases. Germline assignment: CDR1 SGDLS and CDR2 YYNGEE. V lost 2 bases, J lost 2 bases, and 18 bases stayed unmatched. The CDR3 spans 20 residues. The chain's CDR3 is CASSVSVGARLAVLTDTQYF. The CDR3 nucleotides are TGTGCCAGCAGCGTTAGTGTGGGGGCCCGACTAGCGGTTCTCACAGATACGCAGTATTTT.

This clonotype was seen only a few times. This chain connects TRBV4-2 to TRBJ1-1; D is perhaps TRBD1 (5 bases). CDR3 length: 14 residues. Trimming took 10 bases from V and 2 from J, leaving 17 bases between them. Germline loops: CDR1 LGHNA, CDR2 YNFKEQ. CDR3 DNA sequence: TGTGCCACTAAGGAGGGGTTAAGTAACACTGAAGCTTTCTTT. Its protein product is CATKEGLSNTEAFF.

The V gene is TRBV27, the J gene TRBJ2-5; D is undetermined. V gave up 5 bases and J gave up 5 bases, with 18 bases separating them. Germline lookup yields CDR1 MNHEY and CDR2 SMNVEV (reference sequence). This CDR3 has 15 residues. This CDR3 reads CASSKPGKAAETQYF. The CDR3, as DNA: TGTGCCAGCAGTAAACCAGGAAAGGCCGCGGAGACCCAGTACTTC.

The rearrangement links TRBV28 to TRBJ2-1; no definite D call. This CDR3 is built from 11 residues. Trimming took 6 bases from V and 7 from J, leaving 7 bases between them. Germline CDR1 MDHEN, CDR2 SYDVKM. The CDR3 DNA is TGTGCCAGCAGGGTCTCAAATGAGCAGTTCTTC. The encoded protein is CASRVSNEQFF.

This clonotype has only a few counts. A much larger clone differs by one base, so this may be a read error. The chain links TRBV7-8 to TRBJ2-5; TRBD2 matches at 9 bases. The J segment lost 5 bases and the V segment lost 4 bases, leaving 8 bases of the junction unmatched. The CDR3 is made up of 15 amino acids. Germline V gene data show CDR1 as SGHVS and CDR2 as FQNEAQ. CDR3 DNA: TGTGCCAGCAGCTATTCTAGCGGGATGCCCGAGACCCAGTACTTC. Translating it yields CASSYSSGMPETQYF.

This clonotype was picked up many times. The chain links TRBV9 to TRBJ1-6; D perhaps matches TRBD1 (5 bases). Germline CDR1 and CDR2: SGDLS and YYNGEE. CDR3 size: 13 residues. V was shortened by 3 bases and J by 8 bases, with 9 bases between the two germline ends. The CDR3 loop reads CASSADSYSPLHF. CDR3 coding DNA: TGTGCCAGCAGCGCCGACAGTTATTCACCCCTCCACTTT. Together with reference TRBV9 and TRBJ1-6, the CDR3 gives the full variable domain: DSGVTQTPKHLITATGQRVTLRCSPRSGDLSVYWYQQSLDQGLQFLIQYYNGEERAKGNILERFSAQQFPDLHSELNLSSLELGDSALYFCASSADSYSPLHFGNGTRLTVT.

Here the CDR3 reads CASSSEGRETQYF. The CDR3 region has the DNA TGTGCCAGCAGCTCCGAAGGACGGGAGACCCAGTACTTC. This rearrangement joins TRBV11-1 to TRBJ2-5; D uncertain. V was clipped by 4 bases and J by 5 bases, with 11 bases between them. This CDR3 has 13 residues. Germline V gives CDR1 SGHAT, CDR2 FQDESV (reference sequence).

This clonotype was seen at least ten times. The chain employs TRBV28 and TRBJ2-1, with TRBD2 matching 8 bases. V was pared by 10 bases and J by 10 bases, with 12 bases of the junction left unmatched. The CDR3 is 13 amino acids. From germline, CDR1 is MDHEN and CDR2 SYDVKM. CDR3 sequence reads: CATLTSATAEQFF. The CDR3 coding sequence is TGTGCCACCCTGACTAGCGCGACGGCAGAGCAGTTCTTC.

There are a few counts of this clonotype. The chain is built from TRBV27 and TRBJ2-1; D uncertain. Deletions cut 5 bases from V and 9 bases from J, with 20 bases between. Germline CDR1 is MNHEY and CDR2 is SMNVEV (reference sequence). This CDR3 is 15 amino acids long. The CDR3 here is CASSTPGPASTEQFF. The CDR3 coding sequence is TGTGCCAGCAGTACCCCCGGACCAGCCTCCACTGAGCAGTTCTTC.

In its sample, this clonotype was seen many times. This chain connects TRBV15 to TRBJ2-1; TRBD1 aligns across 12 bases. The CDR3 length is 15 residues. Germline V gives CDR1 LNHNV, CDR2 YYDKDF (reference sequence). V dropped 0 bases and J dropped 9; count of bases not matched to a gene: 3. The CDR3 is CATSREGQGAVEQFF. The CDR3 bases are TGTGCCACCAGCAGAGAGGGACAGGGGGCTGTTGAGCAGTTCTTC.

The table lists this clonotype with many counts. The chain combines TRBV27 with TRBJ2-4; possible D gene TRBD1, 8 bases. CDR3 size: 15 residues. Between the trimmed V and J ends, which lost 6 bases and 1 base, there was a span of 13 bases. The germline V gene encodes CDR1 MNHEY and CDR2 SMNVEV (reference sequence). Written as DNA, the CDR3 is TGTGCCAGCAGCACAGGGGGAGGGGCCAAAAACATTCAGTACTTC. Translation gives CASSTGGGAKNIQYF.